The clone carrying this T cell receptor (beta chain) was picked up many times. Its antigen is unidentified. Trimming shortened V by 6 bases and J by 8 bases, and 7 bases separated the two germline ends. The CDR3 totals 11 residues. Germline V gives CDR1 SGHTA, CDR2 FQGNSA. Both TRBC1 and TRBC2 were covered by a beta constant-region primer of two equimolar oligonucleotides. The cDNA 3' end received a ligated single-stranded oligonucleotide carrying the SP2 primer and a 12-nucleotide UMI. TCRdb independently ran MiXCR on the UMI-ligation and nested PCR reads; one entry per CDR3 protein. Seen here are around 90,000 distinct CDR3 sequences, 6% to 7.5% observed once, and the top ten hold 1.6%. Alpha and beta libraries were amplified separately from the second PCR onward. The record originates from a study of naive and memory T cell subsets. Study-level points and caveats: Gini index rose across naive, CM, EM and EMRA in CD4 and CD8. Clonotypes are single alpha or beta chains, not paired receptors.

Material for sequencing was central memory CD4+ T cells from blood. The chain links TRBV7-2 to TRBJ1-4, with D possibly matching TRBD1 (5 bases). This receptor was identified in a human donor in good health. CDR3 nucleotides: TGTGCCAGCAGTCCAGGGGAAAAACTGTTTTTT. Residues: CASSPGEKLFF. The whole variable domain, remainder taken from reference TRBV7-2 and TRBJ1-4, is GAGVSQSPSNKVTEKGKDVELRCDPISGHTALYWYRQSLGQGLEFLIYFQGNSAPDKSGLPSDRFSAERTGGSVSTLTIQRTQQEDSAVYLCASSPGEKLFFGSGTQLSVL.